This record concerns one TCR beta chain sequence. Its antigen is unidentified. Trimming removed 6 bases at V and 2 bases at J, with 14 bases between. The V gene's germline CDR1 is MNHEY and CDR2 SVGEGT. The CDR3 is 14 residues long. The data were obtained in a study of response to subunit inactivated influenza vaccine. Findings of the study overall: Authors suggested seasonal influenza vaccinations each recruit few new T cells.

TCRdb called the RT-PCR reads again in MiXCR, with one record for every CDR3 protein. This table has 450,000 to 500,000 distinct CDR3 sequences, roughly 9.7% appearing once. The chain carries TRBV6-2 or TRBV6-3 and TRBJ2-7, with TRBD2 as a possible D gene (6 bases). The clonotype was recovered from a man over 45 who received an inactivated influenza vaccine. The material was PBMCs from blood, obtained 45 days after vaccination. The DNA of the CDR3 is TGTGCCAGCAGGGCTAGCGCTCGCCCCTACGAGCAGTACTTC. Protein product: CASRASARPYEQYF.